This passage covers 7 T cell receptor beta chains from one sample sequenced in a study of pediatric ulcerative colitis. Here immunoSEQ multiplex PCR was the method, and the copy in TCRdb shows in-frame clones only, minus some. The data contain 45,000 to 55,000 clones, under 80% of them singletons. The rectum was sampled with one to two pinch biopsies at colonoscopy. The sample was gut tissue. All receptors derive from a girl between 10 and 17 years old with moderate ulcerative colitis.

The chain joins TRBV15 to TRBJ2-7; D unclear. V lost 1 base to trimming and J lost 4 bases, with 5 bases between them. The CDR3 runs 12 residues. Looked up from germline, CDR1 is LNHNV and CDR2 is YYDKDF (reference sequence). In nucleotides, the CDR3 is TGTGCCACCAGCAGAGGGGGATACGAGCAGTACTTC. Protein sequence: CATSRGGYEQYF.

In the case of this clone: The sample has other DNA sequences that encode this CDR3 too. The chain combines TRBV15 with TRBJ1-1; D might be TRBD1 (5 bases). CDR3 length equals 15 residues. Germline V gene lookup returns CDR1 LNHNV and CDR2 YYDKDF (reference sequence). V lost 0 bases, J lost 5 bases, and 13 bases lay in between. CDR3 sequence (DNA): TGTGCCACCAGCAGAGACCCGGGAGGGGAAACTGAAGCTTTCTTT. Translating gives CATSRDPGGETEAFF.

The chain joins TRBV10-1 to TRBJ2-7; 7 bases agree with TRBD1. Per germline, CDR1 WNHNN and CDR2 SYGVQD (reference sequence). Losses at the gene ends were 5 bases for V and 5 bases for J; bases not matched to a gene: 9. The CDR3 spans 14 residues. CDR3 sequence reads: CASSSRTGPNEQYF. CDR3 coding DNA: TGCGCCAGCAGTAGTCGGACAGGCCCAAACGAGCAGTACTTC.

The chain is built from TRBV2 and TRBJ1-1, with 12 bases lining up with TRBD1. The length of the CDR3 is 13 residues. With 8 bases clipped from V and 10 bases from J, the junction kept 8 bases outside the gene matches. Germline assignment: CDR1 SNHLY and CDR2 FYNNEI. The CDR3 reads CASSRDRGLGAFF. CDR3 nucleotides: TGTGCCAGCTCCAGGGACAGGGGGCTCGGAGCTTTCTTT.

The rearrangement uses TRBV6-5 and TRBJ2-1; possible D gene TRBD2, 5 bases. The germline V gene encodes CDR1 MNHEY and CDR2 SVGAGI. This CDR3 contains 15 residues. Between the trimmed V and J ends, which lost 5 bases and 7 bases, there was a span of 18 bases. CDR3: CASSPPDLAGNEQFF. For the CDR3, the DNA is TGTGCCAGCAGTCCCCCTGATCTAGCCGGGAATGAGCAGTTCTTC.

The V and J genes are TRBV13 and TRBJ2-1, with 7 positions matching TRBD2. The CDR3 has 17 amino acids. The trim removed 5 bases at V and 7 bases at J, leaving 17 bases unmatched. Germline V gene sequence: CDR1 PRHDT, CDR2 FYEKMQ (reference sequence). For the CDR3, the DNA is TGTGCCAGCAGCCCGAGTGGTGGGGGGGTGATTTCTAATGAGCAGTTCTTC. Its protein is CASSPSGGGVISNEQFF.

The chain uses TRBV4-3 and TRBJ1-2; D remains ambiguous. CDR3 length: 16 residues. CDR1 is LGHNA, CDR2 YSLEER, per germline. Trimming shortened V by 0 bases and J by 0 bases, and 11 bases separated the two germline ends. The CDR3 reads CASSQDSGIANYGYTF. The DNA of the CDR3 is TGCGCCAGCAGCCAAGATTCGGGGATCGCTAACTATGGCTACACCTTC.